This T cell receptor (beta chain) emerged from a study of Ad26.COV2.S vaccination and SARS-CoV-2 variants. Study information: In the study, Ad26.COV2.S was injected intramuscularly once, or twice 56 days apart. Findings and limits, study-wide: Ad26.COV2.S recipients had broader spike-specific TCRs (P = 0.0014). With respect to non-spike TCR breadth, vaccine and placebo recipients were similar.

The treatment here: roughly 19 received Ad26.COV2.S at low or high dose, single or two shots; roughly five received placebo; per-sample allocation not given. Sampling was performed 63 days after the first vaccine or placebo injection. It was an adult aged 18-55 years in Boston who was the donor. About this clone itself: The antigen is undetermined.

Libraries were prepared by immunoSEQ multiplex PCR; TCRdb keeps only in-frame clonotypes and omits some of them. The sample lists about 500,000 clones, roughly nine tenths occurring once. The V gene lost 5 bases and the J gene lost 1 base, with 18 bases spanning the gap. This CDR3 contains 18 residues. CDR1 is SGHAT, CDR2 FQNNGV, per germline. The rearrangement links TRBV11-2 to TRBJ2-6; TRBD1 is a possible D gene (6 bases). The clonotype originates from a person between 18 and 65 years old who received the Ad26.COV2.S COVID-19 vaccine or a placebo. The sequencing used peripheral blood, collected in a trial of Ad26.COV2.S vaccine versus placebo. CDR3 sequence: CASSQRFSGVSGANVLTF. The CDR3 DNA sequence: TGTGCCAGCAGCCAACGTTTCTCAGGGGTTTCTGGGGCCAACGTCCTGACTTTC.